A single sample gave rise to the 25 T cell receptor beta chains below, sequenced in a study of identifying expanded T cells in peripheral blood. Clones were read by immunoSEQ multiplex PCR, and TCRdb kept only the in-frame ones, dropping some. The table lists more than 50,000 clones, under 85% of them singletons. Sample: blood. The source of these receptors is a person aged 18 to 75 in good health.

This sequence joins TRBV18 and TRBJ2-5; D remains ambiguous. Per germline, CDR1 KGHSH and CDR2 LQKENI. V dropped 3 bases and J dropped 1 base, with 9 bases sitting between them. This CDR3 has 14 amino acids. In nucleotides, the CDR3 is TGTGCCAGCTCACCTGACGGACGCCAAGAGACCCAGTACTTC. Protein sequence: CASSPDGRQETQYF.

The chain carries TRBV5-1 and TRBJ1-2; 11 bases fit TRBD1. Unmatched junction bases numbered 9, after V lost 2 bases and J lost 9 bases. CDR1 SGHRS and CDR2 YFSETQ come from the germline V gene. This CDR3 comprises 15 residues. The CDR3 sequence: CASSLIPGQGDRYTF. The CDR3 nucleotides read TGCGCCAGCAGCTTAATTCCGGGACAGGGGGATCGCTACACCTTC.

The V call is TRBV19, the J call TRBJ1-2; TRBD1 matches at 8 bases. The CDR3 is 14 residues long. J was trimmed by 8 bases and V by 6 bases; bases with no gene match: 11. Germline-derived CDR1 and CDR2 are LNHDA and SQIVND (reference sequence). This CDR3 reads CASRGNGQGLGYTF. The CDR3 DNA reads TGTGCCAGTAGGGGAAATGGACAGGGCCTAGGCTACACCTTC. The entire variable domain, with the rest obtained from reference TRBV19 and TRBJ1-2, is as follows: DGGITQSPKYLFRKEGQNVTLSCEQNLNHDAMYWYRQDPGQGLRLIYYSQIVNDFQKGDIAEGYSVSREKKESFPLTVTSAQKNPTAFYLCASRGNGQGLGYTFGSGTRLTVV.

V usage is TRBV5-1 and J usage is TRBJ1-1; D uncertain. This CDR3 contains 13 residues. Per the germline V gene, CDR1 is SGHRS and CDR2 is YFSETQ. V lost 0 bases, J lost 3 bases, and 6 bases lay in between. The CDR3 here is CASSLAVHTEAFF. CDR3 DNA: TGCGCCAGCAGCTTGGCCGTTCACACTGAAGCTTTCTTT.

J is TRBJ1-2 and V is TRBV5-3, with D perhaps TRBD1 (5 bases). TRBV5-3 is identified as an open reading frame with a role that is uncertain. V was shortened by 4 bases and J by 2 bases, with 18 bases between the two germline ends. CDR3 size: 16 residues. As DNA, the CDR3 is TGTGCCAGAAGCCCGAGGGGCTATAGACGGAACTATGGCTACACCTTC. Amino acid sequence: CARSPRGYRRNYGYTF.

The chain is built from TRBV27 and TRBJ1-5, with TRBD1 identical over 9 bases. From germline, CDR1 is MNHEY and CDR2 SMNVEV (reference sequence). The CDR3 spans 18 residues. The V and J ends lost 6 bases and 4 bases, in that order; junction bases with no gene match: 16. Here the CDR3 reads CASRTGTGNNGLNQPQHF. CDR3 coding DNA: TGTGCCAGCAGAACCGGGACAGGGAATAATGGGCTTAATCAGCCCCAGCATTTT.

The V gene is TRBV29-1, the J gene TRBJ1-1; maybe TRBD1 (5 bases). The CDR3 has 12 residues. Deletions cut 8 bases from V and 8 bases from J, with 18 bases between. Per germline, CDR1 SQVTM and CDR2 ANQGSEA. The CDR3 protein is CSPQRFTGEAFF. The CDR3 DNA follows: TGCAGCCCCCAGAGGTTTACAGGAGAAGCTTTCTTT.

This chain uses TRBV6-6 with TRBJ1-5, with D possibly matching TRBD1 (6 bases). The CDR3 is 14 residues long. The germline gives CDR1 MNHNY, CDR2 SVGAGI (reference sequence). The V end was cut by 0 bases, the J end by 7 bases, with 10 bases between. This chain's CDR3 is CASSYSGGDQPQHF. The CDR3 DNA sequence: TGTGCCAGCAGTTACTCAGGGGGGGACCAGCCCCAGCATTTT.

This chain links TRBV5-1 with TRBJ1-1, with 7 bases lining up with TRBD1. CDR1 and CDR2 (germline): SGHRS, YFSETQ. The ends lost 4 bases at V and 5 bases at J; junction bases unmatched: 14. This CDR3 has 16 amino acids. The CDR3 nucleotides are TGCGCCAGCAGCACGAGTCCGACAGGGTCCGCGACTGAAGCTTTCTTT. Its translation: CASSTSPTGSATEAFF.

The rearrangement uses TRBV7-8 and TRBJ2-5, with TRBD2 matching 12 bases. CDR3 size: 16 residues. CDR1 and CDR2 (germline): SGHVS, FQNEAQ. The J segment lost 5 bases and the V segment lost 2 bases, leaving 6 bases of the junction unmatched. CDR3 loop: CASSLRASGGVETQYF. CDR3 DNA sequence: TGTGCCAGCAGCTTACGTGCTAGCGGGGGGGTGGAGACCCAGTACTTC.

This chain uses TRBV6-5 with TRBJ2-7; D gene ambiguous. V gave up 4 bases and J gave up 6 bases, with 10 bases separating them. The germline CDR1 and CDR2 sequences are MNHEY and SVGAGI. The CDR3 length is 12 residues. The CDR3 sequence is CASSLRVGEQYF. CDR3 DNA: TGTGCCAGCAGTTTAAGGGTAGGCGAGCAGTACTTC.

The chain has TRBV29-1 and TRBJ1-1; D not resolved. The CDR3 length is 12 residues. V was pared by 5 bases and J by 6 bases, with 13 bases between. CDR1 is SQVTM and CDR2 is ANQGSEA in the germline V gene. CDR3 nucleotides: TGCAGCGTTTCCGAAGAAGGATCTGAAGCTTTCTTT. This sequence encodes CSVSEEGSEAFF.

This clone was seen a handful of times. The chain links TRBV19 to TRBJ2-7, with TRBD1 matching over 9 bases. This CDR3 is built from 12 residues. CDR1 and CDR2 from the germline V gene are LNHDA and SQIVND (reference sequence). V gave up 9 bases and J gave up 10 bases; unmatched junction bases: 10. As DNA, the CDR3 is TGTGCCAGCGGAACAGGGGGCGCAAAACAGTACTTC. Amino acid sequence: CASGTGGAKQYF. Complete variable domain (other parts from reference TRBV19 and TRBJ2-7): DGGITQSPKYLFRKEGQNVTLSCEQNLNHDAMYWYRQDPGQGLRLIYYSQIVNDFQKGDIAEGYSVSREKKESFPLTVTSAQKNPTAFYLCASGTGGAKQYFGPGTRLTVT.

This chain links TRBV6-1 with TRBJ2-7; D is unclear. This CDR3 is 14 amino acids long. V dropped 4 bases and J dropped 0 bases, with 10 bases sitting between them. The V gene's germline CDR1 is MNHNS and CDR2 SASEGT. The CDR3 DNA follows: TGTGCCAGCAGTGCCGGGTCCTTCTCCTACGAGCAGTACGTC. Translating gives CASSAGSFSYEQYV.

This sequence joins TRBV7-9 and TRBJ2-3, with TRBD2 matching over 9 bases. V gave up 1 base and J gave up 6 bases; unmatched junction bases: 8. Germline V gene data show CDR1 as SEHNR and CDR2 as FQNEAQ (reference sequence). The CDR3 covers 16 residues. DNA for the CDR3: TGTGCCAGCAGCTTAGTTGGCGGGAGGGCAGCCGATACGCAGTATTTT. Amino acids: CASSLVGGRAADTQYF.

J is TRBJ1-1 and V is TRBV15; a weak D match, TRBD1 (6 bases). Trimming took off 0 bases at V and 1 base at J, with 24 bases between the two ends. The CDR3 is 20 amino acids. From germline, CDR1 is LNHNV and CDR2 YYDKDF (reference sequence). This chain's CDR3 is CATSRDIVAAQGYGNTEAFF. In nucleotides, the CDR3 is TGTGCCACCAGCAGAGATATCGTCGCAGCGCAGGGGTACGGGAACACTGAAGCTTTCTTT. Filled out from reference TRBV15 and TRBJ1-1, the complete variable domain reads DAMVIQNPRYQVTQFGKPVTLSCSQTLNHNVMYWYQQKSSQAPKLLFHYYDKDFNNEADTPDNFQSRRPNTSFCFLDIRSPGLGDTAMYLCATSRDIVAAQGYGNTEAFFGQGTRLTVV.

The chain carries TRBV23-1 and TRBJ2-7; TRBD2 matches at 7 bases. TRBV23-1 carries the ORF label, with uncertain function. The J segment lost 3 bases and the V segment lost 3 bases, leaving 14 bases of the junction unmatched. The length of the CDR3 is 17 residues. The CDR3 nucleotides are TGCGCCAGCAGTCACCGTTCGAGCGGGACGGGTCGCTACGAGCAGTACGTC. Protein product: CASSHRSSGTGRYEQYV.

By share, this clone ranks as medium-sized (0.01 to 0.1%). The rearrangement joins TRBV30 to TRBJ2-1, with D unresolved. CDR3 length: 11 residues. Between the trimmed V and J ends, which lost 3 bases and 9 bases, there was a span of 9 bases. The germline V gene has CDR1 GTSNPN and CDR2 SVGIG (reference sequence). CDR3 amino acids: CAWSPLREQFF. The DNA of the CDR3 is TGTGCCTGGAGCCCCCTCCGTGAGCAGTTCTTC.

Sample share makes this clone medium-sized. J is TRBJ2-5 and V is TRBV6-1, with 9 positions matching TRBD1. The V and J ends lost 2 bases and 5 bases, in that order; junction bases with no gene match: 9. The CDR3 runs to 16 residues. Looked up from germline, CDR1 is MNHNS and CDR2 is SASEGT. The CDR3 protein is CASSEPLRDRGETQYF. The CDR3 DNA is TGTGCCAGCAGTGAACCCCTTCGCGACAGGGGGGAGACCCAGTACTTC.

V and J are TRBV5-4 and TRBJ2-6, with D tentatively TRBD1 or TRBD2 (5 bases each). CDR3 size: 16 residues. V was trimmed by 0 bases and J by 7 bases, leaving 14 bases between them. CDR1 SGHNT and CDR2 YYREEE come from the germline V gene (reference sequence). The CDR3 DNA follows: TGTGCCAGCAGCTTGGCGGTCGGGGCCCGAGCCAACGTCCTGACTTTC. This translates into CASSLAVGARANVLTF.

There are a few counts of this clone. J is TRBJ2-7 and V is TRBV7-2, with 8 nucleotides matching TRBD1. Germline-derived CDR1 and CDR2 are SGHTA and FQGNSA. V gave up 7 bases and J gave up 4 bases; unmatched junction bases: 9. The CDR3 is 14 residues long. The DNA of the CDR3 is TGTGCCAGCACCCTAGGGCAGGGGGCGTACGAGCAGTACTTC. Translated: CASTLGQGAYEQYF.

A single count supports this clone. The gene calls are TRBV14 and TRBJ2-7; D not resolved. The length of the CDR3 is 14 residues. Germline V gene data show CDR1 as SGHDN and CDR2 as FVKESK. Trimming shortened V by 0 bases and J by 2 bases, and 8 bases separated the two germline ends. Here the CDR3 reads CASSQDSWAYEQYV. The CDR3 nucleotides are TGTGCCAGCAGCCAAGATTCCTGGGCCTACGAGCAGTACGTC.

A single count supports this clone. V is TRBV9 and J is TRBJ1-2; D may be TRBD1 (6 bases). Trimming stripped 4 bases from V and 4 bases from J, with 17 bases between. Germline V gene lookup returns CDR1 SGDLS and CDR2 YYNGEE. This CDR3 is 15 amino acids long. The CDR3 spells CASSSQVGAGYGYTF. The CDR3 nucleotides are TGTGCCAGCAGCTCTCAGGTGGGGGCGGGCTATGGCTACACCTTC.

CDR3 sequence (DNA): TGTGCCACCAGCAGCGGTAGGGGGCGGGAAAAACTGTTTTTT. Translated, it gives CATSSGRGREKLFF. The chain combines TRBV15 with TRBJ1-4; TRBD1 matches 7 bases. The CDR3 totals 14 residues. With 3 bases clipped from V and 8 bases from J, the junction kept 6 bases outside the gene matches. Germline V gene lookup returns CDR1 LNHNV and CDR2 YYDKDF (reference sequence).

This clone was counted between two and nine times. V is TRBV2 and J is TRBJ1-2; D ambiguous. CDR3 length: 11 residues. Trimming removed 7 bases from V and 2 bases from J, with 5 bases in between. Germline CDR1 and CDR2: SNHLY and FYNNEI. CDR3 protein: CASTQNYGYTF. DNA for the CDR3: TGTGCCAGCACTCAAAACTATGGCTACACCTTC. The variable domain in full, with the rest retrieved from reference TRBV2 and TRBJ1-2, is EPEVTQTPSHQVTQMGQEVILRCVPISNHLYFYWYRQILGQKVEFLVSFYNNEISEKSEIFDDQFSVERPDGSNFTLKIRSTKLEDSAMYFCASTQNYGYTFGSGTRLTVV.